Shown below are 31 T cell receptor beta chains from a single sample sequenced in a study of regulatory T cells in long-lasting Graves disease. Arm-PCR with iRepertoire HTBI primers amplified the CDR3 regions for these TCR beta libraries. TCRdb processed the multiplex PCR reads anew with MiXCR; each CDR3 protein has one entry. Here the sample spans a few hundred thousand distinct CDR3 sequences, approximately 23% being singletons. Specified time point: persistent/refractory GD, antithyroid drugs over 5 years with positive TRAb. RNA isolated from PBMCs was used to make the TCR library. Sequences were derived from peripheral blood mononuclear cells (PBMCs), sampled when the disease was refractory, from a patient treated with antithyroid drugs. Receptor source: a woman aged 40 to 55 with Graves disease.

This clonotype was observed many times. This sequence joins TRBV20-1 and TRBJ2-6; D is unresolved. The CDR3 extends over 13 amino acids. CDR1 is DFQATT and CDR2 is SNEGSKA in the germline V gene (reference sequence). With 2 bases removed from V and 4 bases from J, the gap between germline ends came to 6 bases. The CDR3 is CSARRLGANVLTF. The CDR3 region has the DNA TGCAGTGCTAGACGCTTAGGGGCCAACGTCCTGACTTTC.

This clonotype was observed at least ten times. CDR3 protein: CASSSKTGRVHYEQYF. CDR3 nucleotide sequence: TGTGCCAGCAGCTCGAAGACAGGGAGGGTCCACTACGAGCAGTACTTC. This rearrangement joins TRBV7-3 to TRBJ2-7; D possibly uses TRBD1 or TRBD2 (7 bases each). This CDR3 is 16 amino acids long. Germline V gene sequence: CDR1 SGHTA, CDR2 FQGTGA. Trimming removed 4 bases from V and 3 bases from J, with 19 bases in between.

This clonotype was counted ten times or more. The chain carries TRBV7-2 and TRBJ2-7; perhaps TRBD2 as D (5 bases). This CDR3 is 13 amino acids long. The V end lost 5 bases, the J end lost 5 bases, and 13 bases lay between the germline ends. Germline V gene data show CDR1 as SGHTA and CDR2 as FQGNSA. CDR3 region: CASSQTRWDEQYF. CDR3 nucleotide sequence: TGTGCCAGCAGCCAAACTAGGTGGGACGAGCAGTACTTC.

This rearrangement joins TRBV18 to TRBJ1-1; D perhaps matches TRBD1 (5 bases). Trimming took off 3 bases at V and 4 bases at J, with 12 bases between the two ends. The CDR3 is 14 amino acids. Looked up from germline, CDR1 is KGHSH and CDR2 is LQKENI. Written as DNA, the CDR3 is TGTGCCAGCTCACCCCTTGTGGGGCTCACTGAAGCTTTCTTT. It codes for CASSPLVGLTEAFF.

The chain joins TRBV7-6 to TRBJ2-5; a weak D match, TRBD2 (6 bases). The V gene's germline CDR1 is SGHVS and CDR2 FNYEAQ. The CDR3 contains 16 residues. Trimming took off 6 bases at V and 1 base at J, with 18 bases between the two ends. The CDR3 DNA reads TGTGCCAGCAGTTCCCCTCGGTGGCGGGGCCAAGAGACCCAGTACTTC. Encoded protein: CASSSPRWRGQETQYF.

This clonotype has a count of ten or more. The rearrangement links TRBV20-1 to TRBJ2-5, with 7 positions matching TRBD2. J lost 4 bases, V lost 7 bases, and 12 bases had no gene match. Germline values: CDR1 DFQATT, CDR2 SNEGSKA (reference sequence). The CDR3 loop spans 14 amino acids. Written as DNA, the CDR3 is TGCAGTGAGTCTGCGGGAGCGCCGGGAGAGACCCAGTACTTC. This sequence encodes CSESAGAPGETQYF.

The chain carries TRBV10-3 and TRBJ2-7, with D perhaps being TRBD1 or TRBD2 (6 bases each). The length of the CDR3 is 15 residues. Germline-derived CDR1 and CDR2 are ENHRY and SYGVKD. V was clipped by 10 bases and J by 1 base, with 20 bases between them. CDR3 loop: CASTPARGDSYEQYF. The CDR3 coding sequence is TGTGCCAGCACCCCCGCAAGGGGGGATTCCTACGAGCAGTACTTC.

The chain links TRBV2 to TRBJ2-2; D is ambiguous. Germline assignment: CDR1 SNHLY and CDR2 FYNNEI. The CDR3 has 14 amino acids. Trimming removed 0 bases from V and 6 bases from J, with 8 bases in between. The CDR3 DNA sequence: TGTGCCAGCAGTGAAGCTCAGCGCGCCGGGGAGCTGTTTTTT. It specifies CASSEAQRAGELFF.

This clonotype was seen more than once but under ten times. The chain has TRBV27 and TRBJ1-6, with D unclear. V lost 2 bases, J lost 5 bases, and 10 bases lay in between. The CDR3 totals 15 residues. Germline V gene data show CDR1 as MNHEY and CDR2 as SMNVEV (reference sequence). CDR3 nucleotides: TGTGCCAGCAGTTTACTCCCCGGGAATAATTCACCCCTCCACTTT. Translated, it gives CASSLLPGNNSPLHF.

V usage is TRBV6-5 and J usage is TRBJ1-2, with 7 bases that match TRBD1. Germline CDR1 is MNHEY and CDR2 is SVGAGI. CDR3 length: 13 residues. J was trimmed by 9 bases and V by 4 bases; bases with no gene match: 8. The CDR3 protein is CASSSGQVVRYTF. The CDR3 DNA is TGTGCCAGCAGTTCCGGACAGGTGGTGCGCTACACCTTC.

Only a few counts were recorded for this clonotype. This sequence joins TRBV20-1 and TRBJ2-7; 8 positions match TRBD2. V lost 1 base and J lost 0; bases outside the gene matches: 11. The germline V gene encodes CDR1 DFQATT and CDR2 SNEGSKA (reference sequence). There are 17 residues in the CDR3. CDR3 sequence (DNA): TGCAGTGCTAGAGGCGGCGTTTCAAGCGGGAGCTCCTACGAGCAGTACTTC. Translation gives CSARGGVSSGSSYEQYF.

The genes are TRBV15 and TRBJ2-3, with TRBD1 matching over 9 bases. V lost 5 bases and J lost 2; bases outside the gene matches: 8. The CDR3 runs to 16 residues. Germline V gene lookup returns CDR1 LNHNV and CDR2 YYDKDF (reference sequence). The CDR3 spells CATSGPGQGLTDTQYF. CDR3 DNA: TGTGCCACCAGCGGTCCGGGACAGGGCCTCACAGATACGCAGTATTTT.

This clonotype occurred many times. The CDR3: CASSLIALGEKLFF. The DNA of the CDR3 is TGTGCCAGCAGCTTGATAGCCCTGGGGGAAAAACTGTTTTTT. V is TRBV5-5 and J is TRBJ1-4; D is unresolved. This CDR3 is built from 14 residues. V was cut by 1 base and J by 8 bases, with 12 bases left in between. Germline lookup yields CDR1 SGHKS and CDR2 YYEKEE (reference sequence).

This clonotype was recorded many times. The V gene is TRBV28, the J gene TRBJ1-6, with a tentative D call TRBD1 (5 bases). The CDR3 totals 16 residues. Germline values: CDR1 MDHEN, CDR2 SYDVKM. Trimming took 4 bases from V and 7 from J, leaving 17 bases between them. The CDR3 DNA reads as TGTGCCAGCAGTTCCACCCCGGGACTGATGAATTCACCCCTCCACTTT. Translated: CASSSTPGLMNSPLHF.

This clonotype occurred many times. The chain carries TRBV12-3 or TRBV12-4 and TRBJ2-5, with D tentatively TRBD2 (6 bases). This CDR3 region has 17 residues. V dropped 6 bases and J dropped 2 bases, with 22 bases sitting between them. As DNA, the CDR3 is TGTGCCAGCAGCCTGGCCCACTTCGGGGGATCTCAAGAGACCCAGTACTTC. This encodes CASSLAHFGGSQETQYF.

V usage is TRBV4-1 and J usage is TRBJ2-1; D ambiguous. V shed 0 bases and J shed 1 base, with 4 bases lying between them. Germline assignment: CDR1 MGHRA and CDR2 YSYEKL. The CDR3 sequence is 14 residues long. The CDR3 bases are TGCGCCAGCAGCCAAGAGATTTCCTACAATGAGCAGTTCTTC. It yields the protein CASSQEISYNEQFF.

There are many counts of this clonotype. The CDR3 region has the DNA TGTGCCAGCAGCCCGTCGGATCGAGACGAAAAACTGTTTTTT. This codes for CASSPSDRDEKLFF. The chain has TRBV3-1 and TRBJ1-4; no clear D gene. CDR3 length equals 14 residues. Trimming stripped 4 bases from V and 8 bases from J, with 14 bases between. Germline V gene lookup returns CDR1 LGHDT and CDR2 YNNKEL (reference sequence).

This clonotype was recorded at least ten times. Here the CDR3 DNA reads TGTGCCACCAGTGTGGGACACTCCTACGAGCAGTACTTC. Amino acids: CATSVGHSYEQYF. This rearrangement joins TRBV24-1 to TRBJ2-7, with D tentatively TRBD1 (6 bases). Germline CDR1 reads KGHDR; CDR2 reads SFDVKD. V shed 5 bases and J shed 0 bases, with 7 bases lying between them. The CDR3 contains 13 residues.

This clonotype has a count of ten or more. The J gene is TRBJ1-1, the V gene TRBV12-3 or TRBV12-4; the D gene is possibly TRBD1 (6 bases). Deletions cut 0 bases from V and 1 base from J, with 9 bases between. CDR3 length: 15 amino acids. The CDR3 sequence: CASSLAQTGNTEAFF. The CDR3 nucleotides read TGTGCCAGCAGTTTAGCCCAGACAGGGAACACTGAAGCTTTCTTT.

This clonotype was counted between two and nine times. This sequence joins TRBV7-3 and TRBJ1-5, with D hard to call. Germline CDR1 reads SGHTA; CDR2 reads FQGTGA. Deletions cut 2 bases from V and 0 bases from J, with 26 bases between. CDR3 length: 21 residues. CDR3 protein: CASSLRPVREGQNYSNQPQHF. The CDR3 DNA is TGTGCCAGCAGCTTACGCCCTGTTAGAGAGGGCCAAAACTATAGCAATCAGCCCCAGCATTTT.

This clonotype has ten or more counts. The rearrangement links TRBV6-6 to TRBJ2-7, with a tentative D call TRBD2 (5 bases). Trimming took 0 bases from V and 1 from J, leaving 10 bases between them. This CDR3 is built from 15 residues. CDR1 MNHNY and CDR2 SVGAGI come from the germline V gene (reference sequence). Written as DNA, the CDR3 is TGTGCCAGCAGTTACTCGGACGGAGGATCCTACGAGCAGTACTTC. Its protein product is CASSYSDGGSYEQYF.

The chain recombines TRBV4-2 with TRBJ2-2, with 9 bases lining up with TRBD2. The germline V gene has CDR1 LGHNA and CDR2 YNFKEQ. The trim removed 4 bases at V and 7 bases at J, leaving 4 bases unmatched. The CDR3 runs 14 residues. CDR3 loop: CASSPGLAGGELFF. For the CDR3, the DNA is TGTGCCAGCAGCCCGGGACTAGCCGGCGGGGAGCTGTTTTTT.

This chain uses TRBV18 with TRBJ2-7; maybe TRBD1 (6 bases). The CDR3 is 15 residues long. The V end lost 2 bases, the J end lost 2 bases, and 13 bases lay between the germline ends. Germline values: CDR1 KGHSH, CDR2 LQKENI. CDR3 DNA: TGTGCCAGCTCACCAGGGCCAGGGGAGACCTACGAGCAGTACTTC. The encoded protein is CASSPGPGETYEQYF.

In this sample, this clonotype turned up many times. The chain recombines TRBV11-3 with TRBJ2-5; either TRBD1 or TRBD2 may supply D (6 bases each). From germline, CDR1 is SGHNT and CDR2 YENEEA. The CDR3 consists of 13 residues. V was clipped by 4 bases and J by 5 bases, with 11 bases between them. CDR3 in amino acids: CASSSGAGETQYF. CDR3 bases: TGTGCCAGCAGCTCAGGGGCGGGGGAGACCCAGTACTTC.

The chain employs TRBV30 and TRBJ1-1; 8 nucleotides align to TRBD1. Germline trimming cut 0 bases from V and 4 bases from J; bases unmatched to any gene: 7. The CDR3 runs to 15 residues. Germline V lookup: CDR1 GTSNPN, CDR2 SVGIG (reference sequence). The CDR3, as DNA: TGTGCCTGGAGTGTGGGTGTCAGGGGGCCCACTGAAGCTTTCTTT. Translating it yields CAWSVGVRGPTEAFF.

This clonotype occurred many times. The rearrangement uses TRBV25-1 and TRBJ2-5; D is perhaps TRBD1 (5 bases). V was clipped by 8 bases and J by 0 bases, with 13 bases between them. The CDR3 spans 14 residues. Germline V CDR1 and CDR2: MGHDK, SYGVNS. As DNA, the CDR3 is TGTGCCAGCTCCCCAGGGCCCGACCAAGAGACCCAGTACTTC. Translating it yields CASSPGPDQETQYF.

CDR3 region: CASSYDRGGQYF. CDR3 DNA: TGCGCCAGCAGCTACGACAGGGGAGGCCAGTACTTC. The genes are TRBV5-1 and TRBJ2-5, with 8 bases matching TRBD1. Unmatched junction bases numbered 5, after V lost 3 bases and J lost 10 bases. The CDR3 sequence is 12 residues long. Per germline, CDR1 SGHRS and CDR2 YFSETQ. Together with reference TRBV5-1 and TRBJ2-5, the CDR3 gives the full variable domain: KAGVTQTPRYLIKTRGQQVTLSCSPISGHRSVSWYQQTPGQGLQFLFEYFSETQRNKGNFPGRFSGRQFSNSRSEMNVSTLELGDSALYLCASSYDRGGQYFGPGTRLLVL.

This clonotype has ten or more counts. The chain has TRBV28 and TRBJ2-7; 10 positions match TRBD1. This CDR3 comprises 15 residues. The V and J ends lost 3 bases and 3 bases, in that order; junction bases with no gene match: 5. CDR1 is MDHEN, CDR2 SYDVKM, per germline. CDR3 in amino acids: CASSFGTGVIYEQYF. The DNA of the CDR3 is TGTGCCAGCAGTTTTGGGACAGGGGTAATCTACGAGCAGTACTTC.

This clonotype was recorded at least ten times. J is TRBJ1-5 and V is TRBV2, with TRBD1 identical over 7 bases. The junction had 5 bases not matched to a gene; V was cut back by 5 bases and J by 1 base. This CDR3 region has 15 residues. CDR1 is SNHLY and CDR2 is FYNNEI in the germline V gene. CDR3 sequence: CASSMTGQSNQPQHF. CDR3 sequence (DNA): TGTGCCAGCAGTATGACAGGGCAGAGCAATCAGCCCCAGCATTTT.

A few counts support this clonotype. The rearrangement uses TRBV6-1 and TRBJ1-2; 8 nucleotides match TRBD1. In germline, CDR1 is MNHNS, CDR2 SASEGT. This CDR3 region has 13 residues. Unmatched junction bases numbered 5, after V lost 5 bases and J lost 6 bases. Here the CDR3 reads CASSKQDRDGYTF. CDR3 bases: TGTGCCAGCAGTAAACAGGACAGGGATGGCTACACCTTC.

This clonotype was observed at least ten times. The chain recombines TRBV28 with TRBJ2-7, with D tentatively TRBD2 (5 bases). Per germline, CDR1 MDHEN and CDR2 SYDVKM. V dropped 3 bases and J dropped 0 bases, with 12 bases sitting between them. The length of the CDR3 is 15 residues. The CDR3 protein is CASSFSDAGSYEQYF. CDR3 DNA: TGTGCCAGCAGTTTCAGTGACGCGGGCTCCTACGAGCAGTACTTC.